This T cell receptor beta chain was sequenced during a study of identical twins (dated by TCRdb to 2016 to 2018). With respect to the entire study: The study deep-sequenced TCR alpha and beta repertoires from monozygotic twins, unrelated adults of various ages and cord blood to test whether fetal clonotypes persist. To rule out contamination, the twin experiments were replicated at different times with different library preparation protocols. What the work shows at the level of the full study, not this receptor alone: Excess twin sharing in beta out-of-frame sequences was weaker because fewer shared sequences lowered the signal-to-noise ratio. Abundant cord blood beta clonotypes had fewer insertions, young adult naive repertoires showed a similar but weaker trend, and memory repertoires showed no such trend. Because the same donors could not be followed over many years, conclusions were based on cross-sectional statistical analysis. Compared with coincidental sharing between unrelated individuals, out-of-frame TCR alpha sequences shared between twins had an excess of sequences with low generation probability. Out-of-frame TCR alpha sharing in monozygotic twins was systematically underestimated by recombination models, whereas sharing between unrelated individuals was in agreement with the recombination models. Invariant T cells such as MAIT and iNKT could partly confound zero-insertion analyses, though diverse VJ usage argued against this for most clonotypes.

As encoded in the germline V gene (reference sequence), CDR1 is DFQATT while CDR2 is SNEGSKA. V gives up 0 bases and J gives up 8 bases, and the segment between their germline ends measures 19 bases. From the cysteine up to the phenylalanine, the CDR3 has a length of 15 residues. Only the CDR3 DNA is retained, 45 bases long and in frame from the first base. Preparation of the library involved 5' RACE. Sequencing instrument: Illumina HiSeq 2000. Template switching introduced a universal primer binding site; the final cDNA contained a unique molecular identifier, enabling accurate counting of TCR cDNA molecules. Specific primers in the conserved constant-segment region were used to synthesize first-strand cDNA for the TCR alpha and beta chains. To control for contamination, each cDNA library was double barcoded with a SMART-Mk sample barcode plus Illumina barcodes. TruSeq adapter sequences, together with Illumina sample barcodes, were added in two successive PCR steps. TCR alpha and beta cDNA libraries were sequenced on the Illumina HiSeq platform with custom primers. The study's own analysis went as follows. Raw reads were processed with MiGEC to extract unique molecular identifiers, and MiXCR was used to determine CDR3 positions. For each individual, recombination models were inferred using an EM algorithm with the repgenHMM and IGoR tools. The tcR package in R was used for shared clonotype analysis, with sharing normalized by the product of cloneset sizes. To study raw recombination without the effects of thymic and clonal selection, out-of-frame nonproductive sequences were analyzed. The public sequencing data were trimmed at Q25 with fastp and processed into clonotypes with MiXCR by TCRdb, which kept only in-frame beta chains. All rows with the same CDR3 protein become a single entry with the most common DNA and genes. TCRdb's processing, not the authors', yielded these V and J calls. Here the sample has some 790,000 distinct CDR3 sequences; roughly 18% occur a single time. About 12% of the sample lies in the top ten.

Every donor in the study was a healthy Caucasian. Three pairs of female monozygotic twins, all aged roughly 18 to 29 years, made up the twin cohort. Peripheral blood mononuclear cells were used as the source from which RNA for TCR libraries was isolated. This clonotype has just a few counts. No cognate antigen has been identified for it. No much larger clone exists at a distance of one base, and base qualities are not known. This sample also belongs to another study, concerning T cells expressing NK-cell markers. The second study also describes: TCR beta-chain repertoires were profiled in sorted CD3+CD56+NKG2C+, CD3+CD56+NKG2C- and CD3+CD56-NKG2C+ T-cell subsets from eight donors. Among the eight sequenced donors, seven were HCMV-seropositive and one was HCMV-seronegative. To restrict sorting to alphabetaTCR-expressing T cells, an anti-gammadeltaTCR antibody was added in several experiments. For several donors, the dominant CD3+CD56+NKG2C+ clonotypes were among the top 10 CD8+ clonotypes and accounted for roughly 1.0-8% of CD8+ T cells. Those dominant clonotypes were again the most abundant among CD3+CD56-NKG2C+ cells in a few donors, at 28.3-60.1%. Whether the expanded NKG2C-expressing T cell clones were specific for HCMV antigens was left unclear. The study sequenced eight donors, all healthy volunteers chosen at random: three men and five women. HCMV-specific IgG was detected in serum with a commercial ELISA kit to determine HCMV serostatus. Bulk peripheral blood T-cell repertoires were additionally sequenced from unsorted PBMC for several donors. MIGEC handled demultiplexing of the reads and grouping by UMI, while MiTCR was used to assemble and quantify clonotypes. To exclude erroneous sequences, only TCR cDNA sequences supported by at least two reads were retained. Downstream repertoire analysis used the tcR package, and clonotypes were matched across fractions by CDR3 nucleotide sequence plus V segment. VDJmatch was used to annotate antigen specificity against VDJdb, with one amino acid substitution in CDR3 permitted.

This chain is built from TRBV20-1 and TRBJ1-2, with no D gene named confidently. This clonotype originated in a woman under 30 in good health. The material sequenced was PBMCs. The CDR3 region: CSARDPTDQQGGYTF. The nucleotide sequence is TGCAGTGCTAGAGACCCAACAGACCAGCAAGGAGGCTACACCTTC.